Given below is one TCR beta chain in context. These data originate in a study of cytomegalovirus exposure and HLA in healthy donors. With 4 bases clipped from V and 5 bases from J, the junction kept 4 bases outside the gene matches. This CDR3 comprises 15 residues. Germline values: CDR1 SGHVS, CDR2 FNYEAQ. Use of 60 Vbeta and 13 Jbeta primers characterized the PCR. Sequenced by immunoSEQ multiplex PCR; TCRdb stores in-frame clones only, minus some. Here the sample spans under 200,000 clones, around four fifths being singletons. The clonotype originates from a man aged 40-55 years in good health and CMV-seropositive. The chain joins TRBV7-6 to TRBJ2-5; 13 nucleotides line up with TRBD2. The sample was PBMCs. The CDR3 DNA reads TGTGCCAGCAGCTATACTAGCGGGAGGGCTGAGACCCAGTACTTC. Its translation is CASSYTSGRAETQYF.